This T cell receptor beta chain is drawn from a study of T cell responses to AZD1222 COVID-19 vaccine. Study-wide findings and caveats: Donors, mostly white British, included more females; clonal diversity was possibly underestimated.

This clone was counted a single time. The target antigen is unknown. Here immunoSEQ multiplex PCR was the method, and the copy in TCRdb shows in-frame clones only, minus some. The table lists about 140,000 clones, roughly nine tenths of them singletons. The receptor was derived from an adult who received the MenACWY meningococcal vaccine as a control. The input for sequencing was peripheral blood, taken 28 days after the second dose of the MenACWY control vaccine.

The CDR3: CSVGEKVNTEAFF. The CDR3 bases are TGCAGCGTTGGGGAAAAGGTGAACACTGAAGCTTTCTTT. The chain is built from TRBV29-1 and TRBJ1-1; D call uncertain. The CDR3 contains 13 residues. V was clipped by 4 bases and J by 0 bases, with 9 bases between them. CDR1 is SQVTM, CDR2 ANQGSEA, per germline.